This passage covers 5 T cell receptor beta chains from one sample sequenced in a study of identical twins (dated by TCRdb to 2015 to 2016). Library preparation was by 5' RACE. The sequencer listed for this sample is Illumina HiSeq 2000. TCRdb itself trimmed the public reads at Q25 with fastp, ran MiXCR and retained productive beta chains. Every entry covers one CDR3 protein and lists the most common genes and DNA from its rows. Present in this sample are approximately 230,000 distinct CDR3 sequences, 5.5% to 7.5% of which were seen just once. The top ten clonotypes cover about 14% of the sample. The same data also went into a second study, on T cells expressing NK-cell markers.

What was sequenced was CD8+ T cells sorted from blood. Every receptor here comes from a woman under 30 in good health.

The CDR3 loop reads CASSPQGYYTEAFF. CDR3 DNA: TGTGCCAGCAGCCCACAGGGGTATTACACTGAAGCTTTCTTT. The chain has TRBV7-8 and TRBJ1-1, with 7 bases that match TRBD1. The CDR3 covers 14 residues. V was pared by 5 bases and J by 3 bases, with 6 bases of the junction left unmatched. From germline, CDR1 is SGHVS and CDR2 FQNEAQ.

V gene TRBV15 combines with J gene TRBJ1-1; tentative D call: TRBD1 (5 bases). In germline, CDR1 is LNHNV, CDR2 YYDKDF (reference sequence). The CDR3 runs 13 residues. Trimming shortened V by 3 bases and J by 1 base, and 6 bases separated the two germline ends. CDR3 loop: CATSSGGNTEAFF. The CDR3 nucleotides are TGTGCCACCAGCAGCGGGGGGAACACTGAAGCTTTCTTT.

This clonotype appeared many times. V is TRBV27 and J is TRBJ2-7, with D unclear. The CDR3 loop spans 11 amino acids. The germline CDR1 and CDR2 sequences are MNHEY and SMNVEV (reference sequence). V lost 6 bases and J 7 bases, leaving 10 bases between the germline ends. CDR3 in DNA: TGTGCCAGCAGGGGCATGGGGGAGCAGTACTTC. This encodes CASRGMGEQYF.

This clonotype was found many times. V usage is TRBV7-9 and J usage is TRBJ1-2; D unresolved. Deletions cut 1 base from V and 6 bases from J, with 3 bases between. Germline-derived CDR1 and CDR2 are SEHNR and FQNEAQ (reference sequence). This CDR3 has 11 amino acids. The CDR3 nucleotides read TGTGCCAGCAGCTTAGAGGATGGCTACACCTTC. Translated, it gives CASSLEDGYTF.

This clonotype has a handful of counts. V gene TRBV20-1 combines with J gene TRBJ2-1; the D is unclear. Trimming shortened V by 5 bases and J by 0 bases, and 11 bases separated the two germline ends. The germline V gene encodes CDR1 DFQATT and CDR2 SNEGSKA (reference sequence). The CDR3 is 14 residues long. The CDR3 DNA reads TGCAGTGCTCCCCGACCGAGCTCCTACAATGAGCAGTTCTTC. Translating it yields CSAPRPSSYNEQFF.